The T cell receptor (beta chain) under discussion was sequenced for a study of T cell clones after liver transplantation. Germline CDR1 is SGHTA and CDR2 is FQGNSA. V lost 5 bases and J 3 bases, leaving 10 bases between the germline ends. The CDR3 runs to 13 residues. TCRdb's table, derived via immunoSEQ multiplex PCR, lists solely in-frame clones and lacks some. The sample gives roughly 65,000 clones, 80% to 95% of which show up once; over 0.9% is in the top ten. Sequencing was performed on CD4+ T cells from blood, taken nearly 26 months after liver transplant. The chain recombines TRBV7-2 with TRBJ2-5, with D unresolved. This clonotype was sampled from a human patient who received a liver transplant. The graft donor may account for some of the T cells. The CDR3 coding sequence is TGTGCCAGCAGCCTTAGGGTTAAAGAGACCCAGTACTTC. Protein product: CASSLRVKETQYF. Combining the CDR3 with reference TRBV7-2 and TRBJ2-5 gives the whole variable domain GAGVSQSPSNKVTEKGKDVELRCDPISGHTALYWYRQSLGQGLEFLIYFQGNSAPDKSGLPSDRFSAERTGGSVSTLTIQRTQQEDSAVYLCASSLRVKETQYFGPGTRLLVL.